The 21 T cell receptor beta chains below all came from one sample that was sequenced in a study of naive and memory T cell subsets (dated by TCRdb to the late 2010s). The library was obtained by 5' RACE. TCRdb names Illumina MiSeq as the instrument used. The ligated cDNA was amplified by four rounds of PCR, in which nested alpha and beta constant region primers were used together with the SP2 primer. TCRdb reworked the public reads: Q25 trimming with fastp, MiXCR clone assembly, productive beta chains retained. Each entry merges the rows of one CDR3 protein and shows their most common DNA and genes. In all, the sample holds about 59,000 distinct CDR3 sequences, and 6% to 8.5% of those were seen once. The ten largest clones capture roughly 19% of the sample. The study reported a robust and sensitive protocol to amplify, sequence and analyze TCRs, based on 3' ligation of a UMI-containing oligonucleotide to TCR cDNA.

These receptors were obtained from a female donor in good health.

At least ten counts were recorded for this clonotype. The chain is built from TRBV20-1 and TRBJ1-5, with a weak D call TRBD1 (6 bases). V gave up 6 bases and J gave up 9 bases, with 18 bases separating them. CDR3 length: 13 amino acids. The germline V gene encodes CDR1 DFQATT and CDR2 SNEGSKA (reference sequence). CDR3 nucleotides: TGCAGTGCCCCGGGGGGCCTCGGAGGGCCCCAGCATTTT. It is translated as CSAPGGLGGPQHF.

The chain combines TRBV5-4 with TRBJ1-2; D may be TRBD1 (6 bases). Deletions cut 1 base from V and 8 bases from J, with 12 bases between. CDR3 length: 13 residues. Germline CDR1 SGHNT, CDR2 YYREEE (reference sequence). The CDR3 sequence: CASSLTGLEGYTF. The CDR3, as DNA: TGTGCCAGCAGCTTGACAGGGTTAGAAGGCTACACCTTC.

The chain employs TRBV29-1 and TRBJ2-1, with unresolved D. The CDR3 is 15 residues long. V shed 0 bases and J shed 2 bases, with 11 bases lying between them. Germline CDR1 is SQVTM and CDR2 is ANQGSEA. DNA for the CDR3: TGCAGCGTTGAAGATCAAGGATCTCCCTACAATGAGCAGTTCTTC. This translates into CSVEDQGSPYNEQFF.

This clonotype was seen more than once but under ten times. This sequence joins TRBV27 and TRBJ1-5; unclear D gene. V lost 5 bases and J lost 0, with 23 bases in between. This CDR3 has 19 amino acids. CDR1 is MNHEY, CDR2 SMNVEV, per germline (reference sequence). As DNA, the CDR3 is TGTGCCAGCAGTCCACACCGGACCGAAGGAGCCGATAGCAATCAGCCCCAGCATTTT. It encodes CASSPHRTEGADSNQPQHF.

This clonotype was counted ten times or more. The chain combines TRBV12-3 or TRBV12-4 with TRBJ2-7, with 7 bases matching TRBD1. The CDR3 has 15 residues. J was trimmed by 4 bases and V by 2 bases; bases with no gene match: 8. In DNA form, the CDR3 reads TGTGCCAGCAGTTTACTACAGGGCAGGGGGTACGAGCAGTACTTC. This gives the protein CASSLLQGRGYEQYF.

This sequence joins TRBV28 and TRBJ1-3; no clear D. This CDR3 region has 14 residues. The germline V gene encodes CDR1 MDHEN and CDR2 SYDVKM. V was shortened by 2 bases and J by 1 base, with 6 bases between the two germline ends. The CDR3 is CASSLQFSGNTIYF. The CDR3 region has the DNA TGTGCCAGCAGTTTACAGTTTTCTGGAAACACCATATATTTT.

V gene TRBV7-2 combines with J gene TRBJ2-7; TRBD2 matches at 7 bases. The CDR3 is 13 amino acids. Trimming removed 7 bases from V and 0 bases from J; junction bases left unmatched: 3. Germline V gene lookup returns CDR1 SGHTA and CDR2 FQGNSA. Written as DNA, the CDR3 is TGTGCCAGCACTAGCGGACCCTCCTACGAGCAGTACTTC. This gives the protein CASTSGPSYEQYF.

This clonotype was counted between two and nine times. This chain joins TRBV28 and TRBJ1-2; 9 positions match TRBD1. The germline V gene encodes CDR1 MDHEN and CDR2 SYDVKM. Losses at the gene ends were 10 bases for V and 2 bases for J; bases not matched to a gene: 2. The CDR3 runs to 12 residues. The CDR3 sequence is CAIGTGNYGYTF. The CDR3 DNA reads TGTGCCATCGGGACAGGGAACTATGGCTACACCTTC.

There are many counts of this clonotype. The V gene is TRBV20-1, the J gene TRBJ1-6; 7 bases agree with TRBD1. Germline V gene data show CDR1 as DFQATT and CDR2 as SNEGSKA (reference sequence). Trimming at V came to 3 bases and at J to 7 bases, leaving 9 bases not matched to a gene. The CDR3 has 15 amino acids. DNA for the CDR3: TGCAGTGCTAGCAAGGCAGGGGGTATGAATTCACCCCTCCACTTT. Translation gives CSASKAGGMNSPLHF.

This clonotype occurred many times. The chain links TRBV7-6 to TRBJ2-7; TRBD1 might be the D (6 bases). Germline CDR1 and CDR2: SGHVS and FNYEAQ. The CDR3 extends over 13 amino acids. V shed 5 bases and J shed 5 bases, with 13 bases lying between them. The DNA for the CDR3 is TGTGCCAGCAGCACCGGTGGGGGCGACGAGCAGTACTTC. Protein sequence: CASSTGGGDEQYF.

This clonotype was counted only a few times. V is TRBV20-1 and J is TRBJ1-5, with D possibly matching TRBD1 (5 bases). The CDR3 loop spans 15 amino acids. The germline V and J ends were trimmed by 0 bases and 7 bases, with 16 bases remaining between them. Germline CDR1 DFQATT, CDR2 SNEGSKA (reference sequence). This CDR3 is CSARDFGGEGQPQHF. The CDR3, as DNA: TGCAGTGCTAGAGATTTTGGGGGTGAAGGGCAGCCCCAGCATTTT.

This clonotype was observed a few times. The CDR3 DNA sequence: TGTGCCAGCAGCTTACGGACTAGCGGGACCCAATACTACAATGAGCAGTTCTTC. Translated, it gives CASSLRTSGTQYYNEQFF. The chain couples TRBV9 to TRBJ2-1; 12 bases align to TRBD2. Germline-derived CDR1 and CDR2 are SGDLS and YYNGEE. V lost 4 bases and J lost 3; bases outside the gene matches: 11. The CDR3 sequence is 18 residues long.

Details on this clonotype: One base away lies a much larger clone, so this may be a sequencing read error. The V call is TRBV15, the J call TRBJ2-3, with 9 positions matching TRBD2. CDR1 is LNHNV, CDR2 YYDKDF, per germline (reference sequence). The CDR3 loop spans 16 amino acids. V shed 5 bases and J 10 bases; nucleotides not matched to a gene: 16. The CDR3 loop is CATSWLIAGGQNAQYF. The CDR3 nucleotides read TGTGCCACCAGCTGGTTGATTGCGGGAGGGCAAAATGCGCAGTATTTT.

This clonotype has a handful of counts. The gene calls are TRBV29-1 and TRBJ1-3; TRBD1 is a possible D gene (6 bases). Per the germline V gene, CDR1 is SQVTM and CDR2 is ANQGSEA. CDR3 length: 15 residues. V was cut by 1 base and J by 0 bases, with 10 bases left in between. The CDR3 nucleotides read TGCAGCGTTGAAGGGACAGCCACCTCTGGAAACACCATATATTTT. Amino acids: CSVEGTATSGNTIYF. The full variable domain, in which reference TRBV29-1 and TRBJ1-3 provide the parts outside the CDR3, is SAVISQKPSRDICQRGTSLTIQCQVDSQVTMMFWYRQQPGQSLTLIATANQGSEATYESGFVIDKFPISRPNLTFSTLTVSNMSPEDSSIYLCSVEGTATSGNTIYFGEGSWLTVV.

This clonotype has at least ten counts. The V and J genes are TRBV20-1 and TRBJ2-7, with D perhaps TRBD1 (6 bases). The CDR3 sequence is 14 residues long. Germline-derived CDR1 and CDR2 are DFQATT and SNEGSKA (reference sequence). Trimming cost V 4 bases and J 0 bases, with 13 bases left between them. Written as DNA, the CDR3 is TGCAGTGCTACTCTAGGGGGTTTCTCCTACGAGCAGTACTTC. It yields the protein CSATLGGFSYEQYF.

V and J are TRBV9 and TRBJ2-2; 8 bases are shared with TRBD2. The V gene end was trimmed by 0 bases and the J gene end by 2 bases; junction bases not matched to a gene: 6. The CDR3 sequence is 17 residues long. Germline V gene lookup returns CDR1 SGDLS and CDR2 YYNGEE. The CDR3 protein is CASSVVVTSGNTGELFF. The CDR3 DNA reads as TGTGCCAGCAGCGTAGTGGTAACTAGCGGTAACACCGGGGAGCTGTTTTTT. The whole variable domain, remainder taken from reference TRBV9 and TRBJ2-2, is DSGVTQTPKHLITATGQRVTLRCSPRSGDLSVYWYQQSLDQGLQFLIQYYNGEERAKGNILERFSAQQFPDLHSELNLSSLELGDSALYFCASSVVVTSGNTGELFFGEGSRLTVL.

The chain's CDR3 is CASSLFPGGYNEQFF. In nucleotides, the CDR3 is TGTGCCAGCAGCTTGTTTCCGGGGGGCTACAATGAGCAGTTCTTC. The chain is built from TRBV5-5 and TRBJ2-1, with 7 nucleotides matching TRBD2. Germline loops: CDR1 SGHKS, CDR2 YYEKEE (reference sequence). With V trimmed by 1 base and J by 3 bases, 4 bases remained unmatched. The CDR3 has 15 amino acids. The complete variable domain, with remaining parts taken from reference TRBV5-5 and TRBJ2-1, reads DAGVTQSPTHLIKTRGQQVTLRCSPISGHKSVSWYQQVLGQGPQFIFQYYEKEERGRGNFPDRFSARQFPNYSSELNVNALLLGDSALYLCASSLFPGGYNEQFFGPGTRLTVL.

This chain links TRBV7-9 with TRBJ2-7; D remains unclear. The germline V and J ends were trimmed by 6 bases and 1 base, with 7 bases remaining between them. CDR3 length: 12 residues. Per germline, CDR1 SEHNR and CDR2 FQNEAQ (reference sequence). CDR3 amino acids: CASSQSSYEQYF. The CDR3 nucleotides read TGTGCCAGCAGTCAGAGTTCCTACGAGCAGTACTTC.

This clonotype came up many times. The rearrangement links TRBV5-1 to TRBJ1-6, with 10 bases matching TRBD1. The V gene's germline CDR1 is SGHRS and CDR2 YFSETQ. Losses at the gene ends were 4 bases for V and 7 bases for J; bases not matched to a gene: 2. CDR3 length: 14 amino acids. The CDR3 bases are TGCGCCAGCAGCCCGGACAGGGGGAATTCACCCCTCCACTTT. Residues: CASSPDRGNSPLHF.

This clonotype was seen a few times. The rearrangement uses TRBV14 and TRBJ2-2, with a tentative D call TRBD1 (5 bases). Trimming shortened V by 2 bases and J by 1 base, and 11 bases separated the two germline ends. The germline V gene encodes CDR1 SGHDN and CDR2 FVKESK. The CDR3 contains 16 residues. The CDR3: CASSQYRRLNTGELFF. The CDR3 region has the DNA TGTGCCAGCAGCCAATACAGGAGATTGAACACCGGGGAGCTGTTTTTT.

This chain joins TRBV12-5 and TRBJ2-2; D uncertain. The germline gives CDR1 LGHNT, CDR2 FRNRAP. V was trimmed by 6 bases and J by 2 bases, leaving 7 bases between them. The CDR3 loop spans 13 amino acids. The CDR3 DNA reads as TGTGCTAGTGGGGCGGACAACACCGGGGAGCTGTTTTTT. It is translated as CASGADNTGELFF.